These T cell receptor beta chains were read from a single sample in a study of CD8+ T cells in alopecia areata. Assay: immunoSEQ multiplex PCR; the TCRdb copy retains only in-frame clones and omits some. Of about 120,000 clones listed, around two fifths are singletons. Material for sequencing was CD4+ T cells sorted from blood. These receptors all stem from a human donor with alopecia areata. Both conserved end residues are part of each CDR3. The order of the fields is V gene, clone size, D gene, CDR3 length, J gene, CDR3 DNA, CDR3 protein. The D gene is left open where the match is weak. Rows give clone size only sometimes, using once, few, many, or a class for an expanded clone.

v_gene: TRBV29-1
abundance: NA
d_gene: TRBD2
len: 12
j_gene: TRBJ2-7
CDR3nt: TGCAGCGTGGCCCGCGGGGGGGACGAGCAGTACTTC
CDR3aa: CSVARGGDEQYF

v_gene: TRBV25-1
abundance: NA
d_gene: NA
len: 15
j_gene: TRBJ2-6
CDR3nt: TGTGCCAGCAGTGAAGGTGGGTCTGGGGCCAACGTCCTGACTTTC
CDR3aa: CASSEGGSGANVLTF

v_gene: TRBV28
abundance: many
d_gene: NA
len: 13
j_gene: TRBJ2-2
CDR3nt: TGTGCCAGCAGCCTACCGAACACCGGGGAGCTGTTTTTT
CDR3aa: CASSLPNTGELFF

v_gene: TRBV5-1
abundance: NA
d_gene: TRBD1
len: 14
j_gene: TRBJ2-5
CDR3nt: TGCGCCAGCAGCTTGGAACAGGGGTACGAGACCCAGTACTTC
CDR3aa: CASSLEQGYETQYF

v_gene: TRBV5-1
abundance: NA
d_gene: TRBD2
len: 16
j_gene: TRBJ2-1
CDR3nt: TGCGCCAGCAGCTTGGGAGCGGGAGCAGGAGACGATGAGCAGTTCTTC
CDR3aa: CASSLGAGAGDDEQFF

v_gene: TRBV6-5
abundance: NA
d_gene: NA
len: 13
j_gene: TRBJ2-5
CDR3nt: TGTGCCAGCAGTTTATTTGGGAGGGAGACCCAGTACTTC
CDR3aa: CASSLFGRETQYF

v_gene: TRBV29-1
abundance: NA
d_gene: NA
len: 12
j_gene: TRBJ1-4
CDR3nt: TGCAGCGTCACTGGGGAGGGTGAAAAACTGTTTTTT
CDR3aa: CSVTGEGEKLFF

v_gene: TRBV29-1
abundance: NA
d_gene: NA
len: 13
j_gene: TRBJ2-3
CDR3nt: TGCAGCGTTGCAGTTCCCTTTACAGATACGCAGTATTTT
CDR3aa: CSVAVPFTDTQYF

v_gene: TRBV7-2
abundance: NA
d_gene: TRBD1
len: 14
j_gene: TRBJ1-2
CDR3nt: TGTGCCAGCAGCTCGTACAGGGGGAACTATGGCTACACCTTC
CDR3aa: CASSSYRGNYGYTF

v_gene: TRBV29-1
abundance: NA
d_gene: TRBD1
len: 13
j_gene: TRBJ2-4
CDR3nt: TGCAGCGTCCGGGACAGGCTAGTAGACATTCAGTACTTC
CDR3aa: CSVRDRLVDIQYF

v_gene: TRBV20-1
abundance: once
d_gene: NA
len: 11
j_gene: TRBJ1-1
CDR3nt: TGCAGTGCTAAATATCTCACTGAAGCTTTCTTT
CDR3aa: CSAKYLTEAFF

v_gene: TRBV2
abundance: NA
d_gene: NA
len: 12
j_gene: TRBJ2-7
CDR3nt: TGTGCCAGCGGGAGACAGCGCTACGAGCAGTACTTC
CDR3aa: CASGRQRYEQYF

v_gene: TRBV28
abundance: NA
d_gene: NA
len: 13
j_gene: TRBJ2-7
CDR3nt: TGTGCCAGCAGTTTATCAGGGGCTCGGGAGCAGTACTTC
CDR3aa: CASSLSGAREQYF

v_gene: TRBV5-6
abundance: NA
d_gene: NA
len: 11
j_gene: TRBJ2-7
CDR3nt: TGTGCCAGCAGCGGAGTCTACGAGCAGTACTTC
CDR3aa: CASSGVYEQYF

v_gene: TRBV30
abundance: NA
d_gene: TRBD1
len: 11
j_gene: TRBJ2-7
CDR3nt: TGTGCCTGGAGGACAGGGAGCGAGCAGTACTTC
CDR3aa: CAWRTGSEQYF

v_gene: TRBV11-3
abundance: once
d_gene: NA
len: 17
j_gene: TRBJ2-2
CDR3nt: TGTGCCAGCAGCTTAGCCTCAATGAGTGGGGGTATCGGGGAGCTGTTTTTT
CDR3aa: CASSLASMSGGIGELFF

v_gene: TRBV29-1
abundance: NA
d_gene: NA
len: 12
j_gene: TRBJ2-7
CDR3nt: TGCAGCGTTGGCGAGGGTAACTACGAGCAGTACTTC
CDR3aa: CSVGEGNYEQYF

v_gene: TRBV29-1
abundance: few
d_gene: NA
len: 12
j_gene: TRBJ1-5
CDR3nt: TGCAGCGTTGGGGACATCAATCAGCCCCAGCATTTT
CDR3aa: CSVGDINQPQHF

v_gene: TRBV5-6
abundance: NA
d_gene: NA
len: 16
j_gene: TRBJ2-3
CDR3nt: TGTGCCAGCAGCTTATGGGGCCAGGAATCCACAGATACGCAGTATTTT
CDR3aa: CASSLWGQESTDTQYF

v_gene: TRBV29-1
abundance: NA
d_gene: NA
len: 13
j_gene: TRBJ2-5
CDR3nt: TGCAGCGTCGGGGGACTTCTTCAAGAGACCCAGTACTTC
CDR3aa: CSVGGLLQETQYF

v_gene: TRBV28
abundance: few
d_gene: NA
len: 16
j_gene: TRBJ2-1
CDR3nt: TGTGCCAGCAGGGGAGATGAGGGCCTCTCCTACAATGAGCAGTTCTTC
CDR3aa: CASRGDEGLSYNEQFF

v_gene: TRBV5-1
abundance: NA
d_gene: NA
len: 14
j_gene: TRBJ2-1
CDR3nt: TGCGCCAGCAGCCGTCAGAACAGGGATAGTGAGCAGTTCTTC
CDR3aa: CASSRQNRDSEQFF

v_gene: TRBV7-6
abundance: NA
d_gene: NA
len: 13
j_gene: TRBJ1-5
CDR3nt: TGTGCCAGCAGCTTAGAGACAGATCAGCCCCAGCATTTT
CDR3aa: CASSLETDQPQHF

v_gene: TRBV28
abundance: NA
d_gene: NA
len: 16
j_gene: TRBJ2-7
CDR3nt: TGTGCCAGCAGTCCTACGGGACGAAAAAGCTCCTACGAGCAGTACTTC
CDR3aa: CASSPTGRKSSYEQYF

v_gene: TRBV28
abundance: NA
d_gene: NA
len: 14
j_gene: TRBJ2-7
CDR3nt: TGTGCCAGCAGTTTATTCGGGGTTAACTACGAGCAGTACTTC
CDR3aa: CASSLFGVNYEQYF

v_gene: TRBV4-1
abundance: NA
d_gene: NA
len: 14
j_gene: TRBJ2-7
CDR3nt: TGCGCCAGCAGCCAAGGACAGGAGACCTACGAGCAGTACTTC
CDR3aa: CASSQGQETYEQYF

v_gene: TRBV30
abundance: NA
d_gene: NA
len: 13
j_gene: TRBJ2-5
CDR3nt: TGTGCCTGGTTGGGCAGGGGAGGCGAGACCCAGTACTTC
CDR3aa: CAWLGRGGETQYF

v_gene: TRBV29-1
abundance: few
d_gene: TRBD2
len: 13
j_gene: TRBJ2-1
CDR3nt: TGCAGCGCTGGCGGGAGCTCCTACAATGAGCAGTTCTTC
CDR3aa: CSAGGSSYNEQFF

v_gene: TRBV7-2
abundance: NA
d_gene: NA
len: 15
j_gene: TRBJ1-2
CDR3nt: TGTGCCAGCAGCTTACTGGGACCGGGGGAGGGCGGCTACACCTTC
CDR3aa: CASSLLGPGEGGYTF

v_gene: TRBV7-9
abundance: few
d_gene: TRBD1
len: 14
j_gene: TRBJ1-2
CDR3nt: TGTGCCAGCAGCCGGGGACAGCTTTTCTATGGCTACACCTTC
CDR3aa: CASSRGQLFYGYTF

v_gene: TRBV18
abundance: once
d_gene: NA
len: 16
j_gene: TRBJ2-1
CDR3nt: TGTGCCAGCTCACCACGAGAGGGAGAGTCCTACAATGAGCAGTTCTTC
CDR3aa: CASSPREGESYNEQFF

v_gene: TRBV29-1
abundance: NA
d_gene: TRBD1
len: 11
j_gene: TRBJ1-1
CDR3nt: TGCAGCGTCGCGACAGGGTCTGAAGCTTTCTTT
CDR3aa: CSVATGSEAFF

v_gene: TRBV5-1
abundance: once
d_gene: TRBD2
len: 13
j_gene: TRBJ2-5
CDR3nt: TGCGCCAGCAGGGGGACTAGCGGAGAGACCCAGTACTTC
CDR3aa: CASRGTSGETQYF

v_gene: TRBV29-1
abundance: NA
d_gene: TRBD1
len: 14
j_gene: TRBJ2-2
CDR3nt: TGCAGCACCCGACAGGGCGAGAACACCGGGGAGCTGTTTTTT
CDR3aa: CSTRQGENTGELFF

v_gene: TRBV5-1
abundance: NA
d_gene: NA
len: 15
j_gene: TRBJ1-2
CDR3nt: TGCGCCAGCAGCTTGGCGGACAACTCTAACTATGGCTACACCTTC
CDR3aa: CASSLADNSNYGYTF

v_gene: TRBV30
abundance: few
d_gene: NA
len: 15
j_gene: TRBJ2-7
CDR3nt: TGTGCCTGGAGTGTACTAGCTTCAAGCTCCTACGAGCAGTACTTC
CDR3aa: CAWSVLASSSYEQYF

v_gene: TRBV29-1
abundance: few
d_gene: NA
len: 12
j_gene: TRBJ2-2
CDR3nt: TGCAGCGTTGGCAGGAGCACCGGGGAGCTGTTTTTT
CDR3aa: CSVGRSTGELFF

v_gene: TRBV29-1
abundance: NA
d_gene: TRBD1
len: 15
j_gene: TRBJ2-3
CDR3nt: TGCAGCGTTGGTCTCGGAGGACAGGGTAAAGATACGCAGTATTTT
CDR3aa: CSVGLGGQGKDTQYF

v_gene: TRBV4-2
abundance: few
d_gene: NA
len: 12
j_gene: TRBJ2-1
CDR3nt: TGTGCCAGCAGCCAAGAAGTGAGGGAGCAGTTCTTC
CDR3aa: CASSQEVREQFF

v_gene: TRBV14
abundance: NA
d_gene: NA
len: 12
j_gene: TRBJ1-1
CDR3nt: TGTGCCAGCAGCCAACGGGGGGCGCAGGCTTTCTTT
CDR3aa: CASSQRGAQAFF

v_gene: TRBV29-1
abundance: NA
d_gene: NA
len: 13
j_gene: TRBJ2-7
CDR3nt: TGCAGCGTTGGAGGCAGGTTCTCCTACGAGCAGTACTTC
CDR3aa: CSVGGRFSYEQYF

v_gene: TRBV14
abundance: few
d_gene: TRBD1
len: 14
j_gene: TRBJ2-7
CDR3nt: TGTGCCAGCAGCCAAGAGACAGGGGTGGCAAAGCAGTACTTC
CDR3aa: CASSQETGVAKQYF

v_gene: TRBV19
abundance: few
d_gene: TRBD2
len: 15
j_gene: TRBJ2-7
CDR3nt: TGTGCCAGTAGTATCGGACTAGCGGTCCCCTACGAGCAGTACTTC
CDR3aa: CASSIGLAVPYEQYF

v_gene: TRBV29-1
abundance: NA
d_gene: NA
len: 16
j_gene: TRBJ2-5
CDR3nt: TGCAGCGACGTGGGGGGATGGACTACCGATAGAGAGACCCAGTACTTC
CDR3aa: CSDVGGWTTDRETQYF

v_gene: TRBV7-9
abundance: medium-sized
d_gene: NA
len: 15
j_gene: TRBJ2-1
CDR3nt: TGTGCCAGCAGCCCCGGACGTAGCTCCTACAATGAGCAGTTCTTC
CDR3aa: CASSPGRSSYNEQFF

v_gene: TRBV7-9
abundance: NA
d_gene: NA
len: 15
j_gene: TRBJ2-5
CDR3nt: TGTGCCAGCAGCTTAGCCCTTGACTGGGGAGAGACCCAGTACTTC
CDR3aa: CASSLALDWGETQYF

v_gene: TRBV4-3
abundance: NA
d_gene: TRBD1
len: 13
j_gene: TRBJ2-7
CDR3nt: TGCGCCAGCAGCCAAGACCCCGGGACAGTGCTAAACTTC
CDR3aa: CASSQDPGTVLNF

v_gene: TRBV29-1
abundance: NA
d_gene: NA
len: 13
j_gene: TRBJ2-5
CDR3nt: TGCAGCGTTGCACCCCGGTTACGGGAGACCCAGTACTTC
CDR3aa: CSVAPRLRETQYF

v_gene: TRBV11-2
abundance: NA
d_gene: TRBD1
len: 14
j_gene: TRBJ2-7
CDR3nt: TGTGCCAGCAGCTTAGAGCAGACAGGGGGCGAGCAGTACTTC
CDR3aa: CASSLEQTGGEQYF

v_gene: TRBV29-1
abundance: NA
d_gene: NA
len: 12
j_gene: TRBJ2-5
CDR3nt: TGCAGCGTTAGTATAGGGGCCGAGACCCAGTACTTC
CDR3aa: CSVSIGAETQYF

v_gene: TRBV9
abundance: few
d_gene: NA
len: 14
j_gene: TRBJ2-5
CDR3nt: TGTGCCAGCAGCGTAGAGGTGGGAGCGGAGACCCAGTACTTC
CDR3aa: CASSVEVGAETQYF

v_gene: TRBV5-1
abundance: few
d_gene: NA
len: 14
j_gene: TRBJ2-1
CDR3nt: TGCGCCAGCAGCGGGGGCGGCTCCTACAATGAGCAGTTCTTC
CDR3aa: CASSGGGSYNEQFF

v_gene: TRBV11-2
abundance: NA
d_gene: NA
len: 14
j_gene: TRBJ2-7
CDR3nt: TGTGCCAGCAGCTTTTTGCAGGGGACTTACGAGCAGTACTTC
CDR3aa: CASSFLQGTYEQYF

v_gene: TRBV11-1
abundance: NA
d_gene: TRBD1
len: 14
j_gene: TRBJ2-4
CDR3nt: TGTGCCAGCAGCTCGACGGACAGGGCGAGCATTCAGTACTTC
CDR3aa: CASSSTDRASIQYF

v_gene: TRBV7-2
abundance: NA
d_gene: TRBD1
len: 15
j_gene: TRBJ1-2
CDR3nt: TGTGCCAGCAGCTTTGACAGGGTTTCCAACTATGGCTACACCTTC
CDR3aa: CASSFDRVSNYGYTF